This is a list of T cell receptor beta chains from one sample in a study of T cells after yellow fever vaccination. TCRdb ran MiXCR on the 5' RACE reads and lists one entry per CDR3 protein. The table shows more than 30,000 distinct CDR3 sequences, with 6.5% to 8% occurring only once. The sequencing here drew on PBMCs, either bulk or a sorted T-cell subset (CD4+, CD8+, memory, or dextramer-sorted; not recorded which), taken on the day of the first yellow fever vaccination. These receptors all come from a man younger than 30 who received the YFV17D yellow fever vaccine. CDR3s include the opening cysteine and the closing phenylalanine or tryptophan. A D gene is named only where the DNA matches it firmly. Clone size is not always given. Where it is, it says once, few, many or a class for expanded clones.

TRBJ2-3	TRBV28	many	NA	TGTGCCAGCACCCCACCGGGCCGAGATACGCAGTATTTT	CASTPPGRDTQYF
TRBJ2-7	TRBV4-2	many	NA	TGTGCCAGCAGCCAAGATTTGGTGGATTACGAGCAGTACTTC	CASSQDLVDYEQYF
TRBJ2-4	TRBV7-9	many	NA	TGTGCCAGCAGCTTCCCCGGATCTTTAGCCAAAAACATTCAGTACTTC	CASSFPGSLAKNIQYF
TRBJ1-6	TRBV20-1	many	TRBD1	TGCAGTGCCGACGCCGACACGGGACAGGATCAACCCCTCCACTTT	CSADADTGQDQPLHF
TRBJ1-5	TRBV7-9	NA	NA	TGTGCCAGCAGCCGTGGACAAAACAATCAGCCCCAGCATTTT	CASSRGQNNQPQHF
TRBJ2-7	TRBV12-3/TRBV12-4	many	NA	TGTGCCAGCAGTCTGGAATTCTCCTACGAGCAGTACTTC	CASSLEFSYEQYF
TRBJ2-7	TRBV5-1	many	NA	TGCGCCAGCAGCCCCCCGCCTAGAAACGAGCAGTACTTC	CASSPPPRNEQYF
TRBJ2-3	TRBV11-2	medium-sized	TRBD1	TGTGCCAGCGCTTGGACAGGGCTTGCAGATACGCAGTATTTT	CASAWTGLADTQYF
TRBJ1-4	TRBV18	many	TRBD1	TGTGCCAGCTCGCCAGCCCGGGACAGGTTTAATGGAAAACTGTTTTTT	CASSPARDRFNGKLFF
TRBJ1-3	TRBV20-1	once	NA	TGCTGTGCTAGGAGTGTCCCACGCCACTCTGGAAACACCATATATTTT	CCARSVPRHSGNTIYF
TRBJ2-1	TRBV9	many	NA	TGTGCCAGCAGCGTTATGGATTACAATGAGCAGTTCTTC	CASSVMDYNEQFF
TRBJ2-7	TRBV10-3	few	TRBD2	TGTGCCATCAGGCCGGGGAGCGGGGTCTACGAGCAGTACTTC	CAIRPGSGVYEQYF
TRBJ2-5	TRBV5-1	many	TRBD1	TGCGCCAGCAGCTTGGTGGGACAGGGCGGGACCCAGTACTTC	CASSLVGQGGTQYF
TRBJ1-2	TRBV28	many	NA	TGTGCCAGCAGGGGGGGGCACCTTCTAATAGGCTACACCTTC	CASRGGHLLIGYTF
TRBJ2-2	TRBV30	few	NA	TGTGCCTGGAGTGTGGGACATATGCTCGCGAACACCGGGGAGCTGTTTTTT	CAWSVGHMLANTGELFF
TRBJ2-2	TRBV4-3	medium-sized	NA	TGCGCCAGCAGCCAAGTAGGGGGGGGGCCCGGGGAGCTGTTTTTT	CASSQVGGGPGELFF
TRBJ2-7	TRBV12-3/TRBV12-4	many	TRBD2	TGTGCCAGCAGCCCCCGGATAGCGGGGGTGTACGAGCAGTACTTC	CASSPRIAGVYEQYF
TRBJ1-1	TRBV6-2/TRBV6-3	many	NA	TGTGCCAGCCAAACAGGGCCTTGGACTGAAGCTTTCTTT	CASQTGPWTEAFF
TRBJ2-1	TRBV15	many	NA	TGTGCCACCAGCAGAGACCCGACAGCCTACAATGAGCAGTTCTTC	CATSRDPTAYNEQFF
TRBJ2-5	TRBV27	medium-sized	TRBD2	TGTGCCAGCAGGACCTATAGCGGGGGGGCCCGGGAGACCCAGTACTTC	CASRTYSGGARETQYF